Presented here are 13 T cell receptor beta chains from one specimen sequenced in a study of CD8 T cells in Susac syndrome. The RNA input was roughly 0.45 to 1 ug, and it was reverse transcribed with random hexamers. TCRdb recomputed calls from the immunoSEQ multiplex PCR reads with MiXCR, one row per CDR3 protein. The data show more than 75,000 distinct CDR3 sequences, just under 95% seen once. Specimen: CD8+ T cells from PBMCs. These TCRs come from a human donor in good health.

The gene calls are TRBV24-1 and TRBJ2-1; D is unresolved. Trimming removed 0 bases at V and 4 bases at J, with 15 bases between. In germline, CDR1 is KGHDR, CDR2 SFDVKD. CDR3 size: 17 residues. CDR3 nucleotide sequence: TGTGCCACCAGTGATTTGACTCCCCTTAACGATTACAATGAGCAGTTCTTC. Translating gives CATSDLTPLNDYNEQFF.

The genes are TRBV9 and TRBJ2-1; TRBD2 matches 11 bases. The CDR3 sequence is 14 residues long. Germline values: CDR1 SGDLS, CDR2 YYNGEE. With V trimmed by 6 bases and J by 5 bases, 4 bases remained unmatched. CDR3 in DNA: TGTGCCAGCACCCCGGGACTAGCGGACAATGAGCAGTTCTTC. It yields the protein CASTPGLADNEQFF.

V is TRBV4-1 and J is TRBJ2-1; D is ambiguous. The CDR3 spans 12 residues. The ends were cut back, 4 bases at V and 7 bases at J, with 8 bases in the middle. Germline loops: CDR1 MGHRA, CDR2 YSYEKL. CDR3: CASSPTNNEQFF. The CDR3 nucleotides read TGCGCCAGCAGCCCGACCAATAATGAGCAGTTCTTC.

The V gene is TRBV27, the J gene TRBJ2-7; TRBD1 agrees at 7 bases. This CDR3 has 13 amino acids. The germline CDR1 and CDR2 sequences are MNHEY and SMNVEV (reference sequence). The V and J ends lost 3 bases and 1 base, in that order; junction bases with no gene match: 0. This CDR3 reads CASSLDRSYEQYF. The CDR3 bases are TGTGCCAGCAGTTTGGACAGGTCCTACGAGCAGTACTTC.

This rearrangement joins TRBV28 to TRBJ1-3, with D unresolved. Germline V CDR1 and CDR2: MDHEN, SYDVKM. This CDR3 spans 12 amino acids. V dropped 2 bases and J dropped 4 bases, with 3 bases sitting between them. Written as DNA, the CDR3 is TGTGCCAGCAGTTTAAACGGAAACACCATATATTTT. It is translated as CASSLNGNTIYF.

The rearrangement uses TRBV4-1 and TRBJ2-5; tentatively, D is TRBD2 (5 bases). The CDR3 consists of 16 residues. Germline V CDR1 and CDR2: MGHRA, YSYEKL. The V and J ends lost 0 bases and 0 bases respectively, with 11 bases between them. CDR3 coding DNA: TGCGCCAGCAGCCAAGAGGGGAGCGGCGACCAAGAGACCCAGTACTTC. Translating gives CASSQEGSGDQETQYF.

The genes are TRBV27 and TRBJ2-7, with 7 bases that match TRBD1. V lost 6 bases, J lost 4 bases, and 0 bases stayed unmatched. CDR3 length equals 11 residues. Germline V gene data show CDR1 as MNHEY and CDR2 as SMNVEV (reference sequence). CDR3 in DNA: TGTGCCAGCAGACAGGGGTACGAGCAGTACGTC. Protein sequence: CASRQGYEQYV.

V is TRBV9 and J is TRBJ2-7; D unresolved. This CDR3 has 13 residues. Between the trimmed V and J ends, which lost 0 bases and 1 base, there was a span of 5 bases. Germline values: CDR1 SGDLS, CDR2 YYNGEE. DNA for the CDR3: TGTGCCAGCAGCGTAGGACATTCCTACGAGCAGTACTTC. It is translated as CASSVGHSYEQYF.

The rearrangement links TRBV2 to TRBJ2-6; TRBD1 aligns across 8 bases. The V segment lost 8 bases and the J segment 3 bases; nucleotides outside the gene matches: 3. This CDR3 has 14 amino acids. Germline assignment: CDR1 SNHLY and CDR2 FYNNEI. CDR3 sequence (DNA): TGTGCCAGCGCGACAGGGGTTGGGGCCAACGTCCTGACTTTC. This translates into CASATGVGANVLTF.

As DNA, the CDR3 is TGTGCCAGCAGCTTAACGTTAGGGGGAAGCACAGATACGCAGTATTTT. It translates to CASSLTLGGSTDTQYF. The rearrangement uses TRBV7-3 and TRBJ2-3, with D tentatively TRBD1 (6 bases). Trimming removed 0 bases at V and 0 bases at J, with 10 bases between. Germline V gene data show CDR1 as SGHTA and CDR2 as FQGTGA. There are 16 residues in the CDR3.

The V call is TRBV4-1, the J call TRBJ2-3; perhaps TRBD1 as D (5 bases). The V gene lost 0 bases and the J gene lost 6 bases, with 7 bases spanning the gap. CDR3 length: 13 amino acids. Germline assignment: CDR1 MGHRA and CDR2 YSYEKL. In DNA form, the CDR3 reads TGCGCCAGCAGCCAAGATAAGGGGGATACGCAGTATTTT. This translates into CASSQDKGDTQYF.

The chain links TRBV30 to TRBJ2-5; 8 bases fit TRBD1. The CDR3 runs to 18 residues. The J segment lost 0 bases and the V segment lost 0 bases, leaving 12 bases of the junction unmatched. Germline lookup yields CDR1 GTSNPN and CDR2 SVGIG (reference sequence). The DNA of the CDR3 is TGTGCCTGGAGTGTACCGCGCGGGGACAGGAACTACCAAGAGACCCAGTACTTC. It is translated as CAWSVPRGDRNYQETQYF.

The chain carries TRBV10-3 and TRBJ1-5; tentatively, D is TRBD1 (5 bases). V was trimmed by 3 bases and J by 5 bases, leaving 11 bases between them. The CDR3 runs 14 residues. CDR1 is ENHRY, CDR2 SYGVKD, per germline. This chain's CDR3 is CAISESGRDQPQHF. Here the CDR3 DNA reads TGTGCCATCAGTGAATCAGGGCGGGATCAGCCCCAGCATTTT.